The 31 T cell receptor beta chains below come from one sample, sequenced in a study of CD8 T cells in ankylosing spondylitis. TCRdb used MiXCR to reprocess the 5' RACE reads, holding one entry per CDR3 protein. The sample lists 150,000 to 200,000 distinct CDR3 sequences, under 35% occurring once. Sequences were obtained from synovial fluid, either unsorted or a sorted T cell fraction (not recorded which). The origin of the receptors is a male donor with ankylosing spondylitis.

The CDR3 sequence: CASSLDSLNTEAFF. The CDR3 coding sequence is TGCGCCAGCAGCCTGGACAGCTTGAACACTGAAGCTTTCTTT. The genes are TRBV5-1 and TRBJ1-1, with D possibly being TRBD1 (6 bases). This CDR3 spans 14 amino acids. Trimming stripped 4 bases from V and 0 bases from J, with 10 bases between. CDR1 and CDR2 from the germline V gene are SGHRS and YFSETQ.

This clonotype came up a few times. The chain is built from TRBV24-1 and TRBJ1-4; D gene ambiguous. V was clipped by 3 bases and J by 8 bases, with 9 bases between them. CDR3 length equals 13 residues. Germline CDR1 is KGHDR and CDR2 is SFDVKD. The CDR3 region has the DNA TGTGCCACCAGTGATGGTATGGTAGAAAAACTGTTTTTT. It codes for CATSDGMVEKLFF.

This clonotype turned up a few times. The rearrangement uses TRBV28 and TRBJ2-7; D is unclear. The CDR3 is 11 residues long. Trimming pared 10 bases from V and 6 bases from J, leaving 13 bases between. The germline CDR1 and CDR2 sequences are MDHEN and SYDVKM. CDR3 loop: CATQTSFEQYF. CDR3 DNA: TGTGCCACCCAGACCTCATTCGAGCAGTACTTC.

This clonotype was seen many times. The chain employs TRBV28 and TRBJ2-3, with a tentative D call TRBD2 (5 bases). V gave up 2 bases and J gave up 1 base, with 7 bases separating them. Germline assignment: CDR1 MDHEN and CDR2 SYDVKM. The CDR3 is made up of 14 amino acids. The CDR3: CASSLAGRTDTQYF. The CDR3 DNA is TGTGCCAGCAGTTTAGCGGGCCGCACAGATACGCAGTATTTT.

The genes are TRBV6-2 or TRBV6-3 and TRBJ1-2, with D uncertain. CDR1 and CDR2 from the germline V gene are MNHEY and SVGEGT. The V gene lost 0 bases and the J gene lost 5 bases, with 7 bases spanning the gap. This CDR3 comprises 13 residues. The chain's CDR3 is CASSYSGSYGYTF. DNA for the CDR3: TGTGCCAGCAGTTACTCTGGGAGTTATGGCTACACCTTC.

The sample holds a few counts of this clonotype. J is TRBJ2-2 and V is TRBV5-1; D might be TRBD2 (6 bases). This CDR3 contains 15 residues. V lost 1 base, J lost 1 base, and 8 bases lay in between. Per germline, CDR1 SGHRS and CDR2 YFSETQ. CDR3 amino acids: CASSLQGGNTGELFF. In DNA form, the CDR3 reads TGCGCCAGCAGCTTGCAGGGAGGGAACACCGGGGAGCTGTTTTTT.

There are many counts of this clonotype. The chain joins TRBV28 to TRBJ1-5; TRBD1 might be the D (6 bases). CDR3 size: 15 residues. Trimming removed 0 bases from V and 7 bases from J, with 13 bases in between. Germline V gene lookup returns CDR1 MDHEN and CDR2 SYDVKM. The DNA of the CDR3 is TGTGCCAGCAGTTTATGGGGGGGGGCTCTCCAGCCCCAGCATTTT. As protein: CASSLWGGALQPQHF.

This chain uses TRBV6-1 with TRBJ1-2; no clear D. CDR3 length: 14 residues. Trimming removed 7 bases from V and 8 bases from J, with 20 bases in between. CDR1 MNHNS and CDR2 SASEGT come from the germline V gene. The CDR3: CASKASGGLGGYTF. CDR3 in DNA: TGTGCCAGCAAGGCCTCGGGAGGATTGGGGGGCTACACCTTC.

This chain uses TRBV6-1 with TRBJ1-1; no firm D call. The CDR3 extends over 13 amino acids. V lost 5 bases and J 0 bases, leaving 7 bases between the germline ends. Germline values: CDR1 MNHNS, CDR2 SASEGT. CDR3 DNA sequence: TGTGCCAGCAGTATGGGGATGAACACTGAAGCTTTCTTT. Translating gives CASSMGMNTEAFF.

The rearrangement joins TRBV5-1 to TRBJ1-1, with a tentative D call TRBD1 (6 bases). Germline V gene sequence: CDR1 SGHRS, CDR2 YFSETQ. V lost 3 bases and J lost 6, with 21 bases in between. The CDR3 extends over 16 amino acids. CDR3 DNA sequence: TGCGCCAGCAGCTCCACCGCGTACAGGGCAGGCGCTGAAGCTTTCTTT. This codes for CASSSTAYRAGAEAFF. Drawing the rest from reference TRBV5-1 and TRBJ1-1, the complete variable domain is KAGVTQTPRYLIKTRGQQVTLSCSPISGHRSVSWYQQTPGQGLQFLFEYFSETQRNKGNFPGRFSGRQFSNSRSEMNVSTLELGDSALYLCASSSTAYRAGAEAFFGQGTRLTVV.

This clonotype was counted many times. The chain recombines TRBV5-6 with TRBJ2-2, with D possibly being TRBD1 (5 bases). Trimming removed 2 bases at V and 5 bases at J, with 19 bases between. The CDR3 contains 17 residues. CDR1 and CDR2 (germline): SGHDT, YYEEEE. The CDR3 loop reads CASSFLSLGAQTGELFF. CDR3 coding DNA: TGTGCCAGCAGCTTTCTATCTTTAGGGGCGCAGACCGGGGAGCTGTTTTTT.

The table lists this clonotype with a few counts. This sequence joins TRBV4-2 and TRBJ2-1; TRBD2 is a possible D gene (5 bases). V was trimmed by 1 base and J by 7 bases, leaving 14 bases between them. CDR1 and CDR2 (germline): LGHNA, YNFKEQ. CDR3 length: 15 residues. The CDR3 DNA is TGTGCCAGCAGCCAAGTAGGAGTCTCGGGAAATGAGCAGTTCTTC. This encodes CASSQVGVSGNEQFF.

The chain employs TRBV11-2 and TRBJ2-7; D perhaps matches TRBD2 (6 bases). Germline V gene lookup returns CDR1 SGHAT and CDR2 FQNNGV. The CDR3 has 12 residues. Between the trimmed V and J ends, which lost 1 base and 6 bases, there was a span of 7 bases. The CDR3 loop reads CASSLGGVEQYF. CDR3 DNA sequence: TGTGCCAGCAGCTTAGGGGGGGTCGAGCAGTACTTC.

The gene calls are TRBV11-3 and TRBJ2-7, with D unresolved. V lost 5 bases, J lost 2 bases, and 10 bases lay in between. Germline V gene lookup returns CDR1 SGHNT and CDR2 YENEEA. The CDR3 has 13 residues. DNA of the CDR3: TGTGCCAGCAGCCCGCACCTTACCTACGAGCAGTACTTC. It is translated as CASSPHLTYEQYF. The full variable domain, rest sourced from reference TRBV11-3 and TRBJ2-7, is EAGVVQSPRYKIIEKKQPVAFWCNPISGHNTLYWYLQNLGQGPELLIRYENEEAVDDSQLPKDRFSAERLKGVDSTLKIQPAELGDSAVYLCASSPHLTYEQYFGPGTRLTVT.

About this clonotype itself: A read error may produce the germline difference seen at one junction end. The rearrangement uses TRBV6-1 and TRBJ1-5; D is unresolved. CDR3 length: 13 amino acids. Germline V gene data show CDR1 as MNHNS and CDR2 as SASEGT. The CDR3 region is CASSELDNQHQHF. In DNA form, the CDR3 reads TGTGCCAGCAGTGAACTTGACAATCAGCACCAGCATTTT.

J is TRBJ2-3 and V is TRBV19, with D possibly called TRBD1 or TRBD2 (6 bases each). V lost 4 bases to trimming and J lost 1 base, with 15 bases between them. The CDR3 is made up of 16 amino acids. Per the germline V gene, CDR1 is LNHDA and CDR2 is SQIVND (reference sequence). CDR3 bases: TGTGCCAGTAGTAGGACAGCTAGCGCTCGCACAGATACGCAGTATTTT. Its translation: CASSRTASARTDTQYF.

The chain links TRBV7-2 to TRBJ2-3; D may be TRBD1 (5 bases). The ends were cut back, 7 bases at V and 0 bases at J, with 11 bases in the middle. The CDR3 spans 14 residues. In germline, CDR1 is SGHTA, CDR2 FQGNSA. The CDR3 spells CASTPDISTDTQYF. CDR3 nucleotides: TGTGCCAGCACCCCGGACATAAGCACAGATACGCAGTATTTT.

The CDR3 is CASSEFPGLAGENNEQFF. CDR3 coding DNA: TGTGCCAGCAGTGAATTCCCGGGACTAGCGGGAGAAAACAATGAGCAGTTCTTC. The chain uses TRBV25-1 and TRBJ2-1, with 14 bases aligning to TRBD2. CDR1 and CDR2 (germline): MGHDK, SYGVNS. The ends lost 1 base at V and 5 bases at J; junction bases unmatched: 7. The CDR3 contains 18 residues.

The chain employs TRBV5-1 and TRBJ2-7, with 9 bases identical to TRBD1. CDR3 length: 14 residues. V was clipped by 3 bases and J by 1 base; unmatched bases: 2. Germline values: CDR1 SGHRS, CDR2 YFSETQ. The CDR3 loop is CASSWDRASYEQYF. Written as DNA, the CDR3 is TGCGCCAGCAGCTGGGACAGGGCGTCCTACGAGCAGTACTTC.

This clonotype was counted only a few times. The gene calls are TRBV12-3 or TRBV12-4 and TRBJ2-7; no definite D call. This CDR3 comprises 13 residues. The V and J ends lost 4 bases and 1 base respectively, with 8 bases between them. CDR3 protein: CASSSPRSYEQYF. CDR3 coding DNA: TGTGCCAGCAGTTCCCCTAGGTCCTACGAGCAGTACTTC.

This rearrangement joins TRBV20-1 to TRBJ2-7; D may be TRBD2 (6 bases). The CDR3 totals 14 residues. V was cut by 3 bases and J by 5 bases, with 17 bases left in between. CDR1 is DFQATT, CDR2 SNEGSKA, per germline (reference sequence). The CDR3 here is CSASRAGRRNEQYF. The CDR3, as DNA: TGCAGTGCTAGCCGGGCAGGGAGGCGGAACGAGCAGTACTTC.

This clonotype was observed a handful of times. The genes are TRBV20-1 and TRBJ1-1; no reliable D call. CDR1 and CDR2 from the germline V gene are DFQATT and SNEGSKA (reference sequence). V was trimmed by 1 base and J by 1 base, leaving 13 bases between them. The CDR3 is made up of 15 amino acids. The CDR3 is CSARVLWRQNTEAFF. In DNA, the CDR3 is TGCAGTGCTAGAGTTTTATGGAGACAGAACACTGAAGCTTTCTTT.

This clonotype appeared a few times. V usage is TRBV20-1 and J usage is TRBJ1-2, with 8 bases that match TRBD1. After removal of 0 bases from V and 4 bases from J, the junction contained 10 bases not matched to a gene. CDR3 length: 16 residues. Germline V gene lookup returns CDR1 DFQATT and CDR2 SNEGSKA (reference sequence). The CDR3 is CSARDFGQGVTYGYTF. The CDR3 DNA sequence: TGCAGTGCTAGAGACTTCGGACAGGGCGTTACCTATGGCTACACCTTC.

As to this clonotype: This CDR3 fails to terminate in the conserved phenylalanine or tryptophan, so it likely reflects a read error. The DNA is left out, because the CDR3 cannot be placed on it with certainty; the CDR3 is given as TCRdb lists it. V is TRBV20-1 and J is TRBJ1-6; the table's D call, TRBD1, was not checked against the DNA. 9 amino acids form the CDR3, both terminal residues included. Germline V CDR1 and CDR2: DFQATT, SNEGSKA (reference sequence). CDR3 protein: CSASVQGPR.

The V call is TRBV7-2, the J call TRBJ2-3; 7 bases fit TRBD1. CDR1 and CDR2 (germline): SGHTA, FQGNSA. After removal of 0 bases from V and 4 bases from J, the junction contained 1 base not matched to a gene. The length of the CDR3 is 14 residues. CDR3 in DNA: TGTGCCAGCAGCTTAGCGCAGGGGGCAGATACGCAGTATTTT. This codes for CASSLAQGADTQYF.

Concerning this clonotype: The junction shows a germline mismatch at one end, possibly a read error. The chain uses TRBV20-1 and TRBJ2-1, with D perhaps TRBD2 (7 bases). The CDR3 spans 16 residues. Germline CDR1 DFQATT, CDR2 SNEGSKA (reference sequence). DNA for the CDR3: TGCAGTGGTAGAGGAGGGGGGGTCAGCTCCTACAATGAGCAGTTCTTC. This sequence encodes CSGRGGGVSSYNEQFF.

This clonotype was observed a handful of times. A read error may be the cause here, since a much bigger clone is one base away. The chain recombines TRBV12-3 or TRBV12-4 with TRBJ1-1; D is unresolved. Deletions cut 6 bases from V and 0 bases from J, with 8 bases between. The CDR3 is made up of 13 amino acids. CDR3 sequence reads: CASSPLVNTEAFF. CDR3 DNA: TGTGCCAGCAGCCCTCTGGTGAACACTGAAGCTTTCTTT.

This clonotype was found a few times. The chain couples TRBV28 to TRBJ1-1; D not resolved. The length of the CDR3 is 12 residues. V was clipped by 6 bases and J by 5 bases, with 10 bases between them. Germline CDR1 reads MDHEN; CDR2 reads SYDVKM. The CDR3 protein is CASRSEWTEAFF. The CDR3 region has the DNA TGTGCCAGCAGGTCAGAGTGGACTGAAGCTTTCTTT.

The CDR3 region is CSVLAEQEKLFF. CDR3 bases: TGCAGCGTGTTGGCCGAGCAGGAAAAACTGTTTTTT. The genes are TRBV29-1 and TRBJ1-4; D gene ambiguous. Germline CDR1 and CDR2: SQVTM and ANQGSEA. V lost 6 bases and J lost 8, with 13 bases in between. CDR3 length equals 12 residues.

J is TRBJ1-5 and V is TRBV28; possible D gene TRBD1, 5 bases. This CDR3 is built from 13 residues. V lost 6 bases, J lost 6 bases, and 12 bases lay in between. CDR1 MDHEN and CDR2 SYDVKM come from the germline V gene. CDR3 DNA: TGTGCCAGCAGAGGGACGGCGGCTCAGCCCCAGCATTTT. This gives the protein CASRGTAAQPQHF.

This clonotype was observed a handful of times. The chain carries TRBV2 and TRBJ1-1; D not resolved. CDR1 is SNHLY and CDR2 is FYNNEI in the germline V gene. This CDR3 region has 12 residues. Trimming cost V 10 bases and J 5 bases, with 14 bases left between them. This chain's CDR3 is CAITLNRTEAFF. In nucleotides, the CDR3 is TGTGCCATCACACTTAACCGTACTGAAGCTTTCTTT.